This T cell receptor beta chain was sequenced during a study of cytomegalovirus exposure and HLA in healthy donors. The study's findings and limits: It was around 160 TCR beta chains that were listed as cytomegalovirus-associated.

Trimming at V came to 4 bases and at J to 4 bases, leaving 3 bases not matched to a gene. The germline V gene has CDR1 LGHNA and CDR2 YNFKEQ. CDR3 length: 13 amino acids. Clones were read by immunoSEQ multiplex PCR, and TCRdb kept only the in-frame ones, dropping some. The data contain around 300,000 clones, approximately 85% of them singletons. On this clone: Its antigen is as yet unknown.

These donors were members of the roughly 120-subject validation cohort, a group separate from the approximately 620-subject first cohort. The genes are TRBV4-2 and TRBJ1-1; TRBD1 matches 7 bases. The receptor's source is a man in his thirties or forties in good health and CMV-seronegative. The sequenced material came from PBMCs. CDR3 DNA sequence: TGTGCCAGCAGCCCACAGGGGAGCACTGAAGCTTTCTTT. Translated, it gives CASSPQGSTEAFF.